This T cell receptor (beta chain) was recovered during a study of identifying expanded T cells in peripheral blood. Study-wide results and limits: Across healthy donors, higher total template counts meant significantly greater approximately two-week count variance. Over two and four weeks, about 15 and 19 clones changed, versus roughly 1.1 between replicates.

Remarks on this clone: What it binds is not known.

With 2 bases removed from V and 4 bases from J, the gap between germline ends came to 21 bases. Germline values: CDR1 SGHDT, CDR2 YYEEEE. The CDR3 sequence is 18 residues long. Data came from immunoSEQ multiplex PCR; TCRdb stores just in-frame clones and leaves some out. This table has approximately 130,000 clones, about 80% appearing once. During the collection period, no donor immune events like infections were recorded. The rearrangement uses TRBV5-6 and TRBJ1-4; D might be TRBD1 (5 bases). The sequencing input was blood. This TCR derives from a person aged 18-69 years in good health. The DNA for the CDR3 is TGTGCCAGCAGCTTAGTGTCGGGGACCCCGATGGGTAATGAAAAACTGTTTTTT. It yields the protein CASSLVSGTPMGNEKLFF. The full variable domain, completed using reference TRBV5-6 and TRBJ1-4, is DAGVTQSPTHLIKTRGQQVTLRCSPKSGHDTVSWYQQALGQGPQFIFQYYEEEERQRGNFPDRFSGHQFPNYSSELNVNALLLGDSALYLCASSLVSGTPMGNEKLFFGSGTQLSVL.